Shown below are 3 T cell receptor beta chains from a single sample sequenced in a study of T cell repertoires in cytomegalovirus infection. TCRdb called the reads again in MiXCR, with one record for every CDR3 protein. The sample gives roughly 600,000 distinct CDR3 sequences, roughly 26% of which show up once; roughly 8% is in the top ten. The specimen was CD8+ T cells from PBMCs. These receptors were taken from a human donor in good health (CMV status not recorded). Some clones in this sample may be carry-over from other donors' samples.

The rearrangement joins TRBV6-2 or TRBV6-3 to TRBJ2-5, with D unresolved. CDR1 and CDR2 (germline): MNHEY, SVGEGT. The CDR3 loop spans 13 amino acids. The ends were cut back, 6 bases at V and 4 bases at J, with 12 bases in the middle. CDR3 loop: CASRVIVGETQYF. CDR3 DNA sequence: TGTGCCAGCAGGGTTATCGTTGGAGAGACCCAGTACTTC.

The chain joins TRBV15 to TRBJ2-1; the match to TRBD1 covers 7 bases. CDR1 and CDR2 from the germline V gene are LNHNV and YYDKDF (reference sequence). The CDR3 has 12 amino acids. V was clipped by 6 bases and J by 14 bases; unmatched bases: 10. For the CDR3, the DNA is TGTGCCACCAGTGATACGGGACAGAGGGAGTTCTTC. This encodes CATSDTGQREFF.

The chain has TRBV11-1 and TRBJ2-5; the match to TRBD2 covers 10 bases. J lost 3 bases, V lost 1 base, and 5 bases had no gene match. Germline V gene lookup returns CDR1 SGHAT and CDR2 FQDESV (reference sequence). CDR3 length equals 16 residues. The CDR3, as DNA: TGTGCCAGCAGCTTAGTTTGGACTAGCGGTGAAGAGACCCAGTACTTC. Translated: CASSLVWTSGEETQYF.